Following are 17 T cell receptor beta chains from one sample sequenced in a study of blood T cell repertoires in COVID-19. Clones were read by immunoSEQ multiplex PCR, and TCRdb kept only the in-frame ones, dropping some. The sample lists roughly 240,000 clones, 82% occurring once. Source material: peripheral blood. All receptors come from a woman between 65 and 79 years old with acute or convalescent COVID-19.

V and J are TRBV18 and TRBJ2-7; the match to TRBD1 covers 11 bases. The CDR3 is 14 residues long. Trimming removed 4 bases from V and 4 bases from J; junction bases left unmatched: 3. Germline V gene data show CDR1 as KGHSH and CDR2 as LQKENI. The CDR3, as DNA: TGTGCCAGCTCACTGGACAGGGGGCTTTACGAGCAGTACTTC. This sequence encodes CASSLDRGLYEQYF.

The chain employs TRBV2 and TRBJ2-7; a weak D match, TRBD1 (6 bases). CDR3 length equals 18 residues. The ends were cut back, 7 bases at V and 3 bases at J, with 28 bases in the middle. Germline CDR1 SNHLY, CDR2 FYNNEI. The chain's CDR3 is CASTLRSGLQGDLYEQYF. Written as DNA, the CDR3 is TGTGCCAGCACTCTCCGTTCCGGTTTACAGGGAGACCTCTACGAGCAGTACTTC.

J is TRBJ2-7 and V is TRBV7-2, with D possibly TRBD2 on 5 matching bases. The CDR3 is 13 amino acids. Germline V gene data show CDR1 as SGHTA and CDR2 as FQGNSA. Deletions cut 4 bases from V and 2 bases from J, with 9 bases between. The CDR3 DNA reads TGTGCCAGCAGCTCACGGGAACCCTACGAGCAGTACTTC. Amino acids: CASSSREPYEQYF.

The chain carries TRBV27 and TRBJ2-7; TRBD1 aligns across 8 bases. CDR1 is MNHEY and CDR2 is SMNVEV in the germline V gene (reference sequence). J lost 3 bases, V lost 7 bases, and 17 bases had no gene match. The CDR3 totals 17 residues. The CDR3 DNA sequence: TGTGCCAGCAAATGGGACAGGACAAGAAAAGTAGGCTACGAGCAGTACTTC. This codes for CASKWDRTRKVGYEQYF.

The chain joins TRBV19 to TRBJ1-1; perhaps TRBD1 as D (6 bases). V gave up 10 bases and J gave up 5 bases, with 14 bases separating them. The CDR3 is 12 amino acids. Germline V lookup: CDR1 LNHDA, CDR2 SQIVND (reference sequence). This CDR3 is CATTDRRTEAFF. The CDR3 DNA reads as TGTGCCACTACGGACAGACGGACTGAAGCTTTCTTT.

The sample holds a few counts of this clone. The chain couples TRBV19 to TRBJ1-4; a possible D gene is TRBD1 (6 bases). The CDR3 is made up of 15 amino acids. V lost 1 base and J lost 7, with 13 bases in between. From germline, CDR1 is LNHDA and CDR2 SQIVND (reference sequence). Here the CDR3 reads CASSIGTGISEKLFF. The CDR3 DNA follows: TGTGCCAGTAGTATAGGAACAGGGATATCTGAAAAACTGTTTTTT.

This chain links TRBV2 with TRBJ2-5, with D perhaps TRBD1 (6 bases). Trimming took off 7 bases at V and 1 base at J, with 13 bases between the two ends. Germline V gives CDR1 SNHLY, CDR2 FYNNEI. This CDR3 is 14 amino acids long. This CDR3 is CASNLDRIQETQYF. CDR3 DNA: TGTGCCAGCAATTTAGACAGGATCCAAGAGACCCAGTACTTC.

The CDR3 here is CASSLAGRIYTDTQYF. The CDR3 DNA sequence: TGCGCCAGCAGCTTGGCCGGGAGGATCTACACAGATACGCAGTATTTT. The chain is built from TRBV5-1 and TRBJ2-3; 7 positions agree with TRBD2. The V gene end was trimmed by 0 bases and the J gene end by 2 bases; junction bases not matched to a gene: 6. CDR1 is SGHRS, CDR2 YFSETQ, per germline. This CDR3 spans 16 amino acids.

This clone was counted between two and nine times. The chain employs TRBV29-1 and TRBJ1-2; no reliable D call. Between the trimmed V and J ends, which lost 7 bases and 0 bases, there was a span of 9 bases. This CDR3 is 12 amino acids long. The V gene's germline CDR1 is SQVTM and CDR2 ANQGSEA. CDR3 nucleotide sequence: TGCAGCGCGGACGGGACTAACTATGGCTACACCTTC. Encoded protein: CSADGTNYGYTF.

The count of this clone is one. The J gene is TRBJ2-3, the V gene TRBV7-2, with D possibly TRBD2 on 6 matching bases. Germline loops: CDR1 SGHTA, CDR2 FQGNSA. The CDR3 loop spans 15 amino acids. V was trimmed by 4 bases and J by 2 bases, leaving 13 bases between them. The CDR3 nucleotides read TGTGCCAGCAGCTACGCGGGGCTACTCACAGATACGCAGTATTTT. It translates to CASSYAGLLTDTQYF.

CDR3 sequence (DNA): TGTGCCAGTAGCCTGACAGGGGGTCGGACTGAAGCTTTCTTT. It codes for CASSLTGGRTEAFF. The rearrangement links TRBV19 to TRBJ1-1; 9 nucleotides align to TRBD1. The CDR3 runs to 14 residues. V was clipped by 6 bases and J by 5 bases; unmatched bases: 7. Germline values: CDR1 LNHDA, CDR2 SQIVND (reference sequence).

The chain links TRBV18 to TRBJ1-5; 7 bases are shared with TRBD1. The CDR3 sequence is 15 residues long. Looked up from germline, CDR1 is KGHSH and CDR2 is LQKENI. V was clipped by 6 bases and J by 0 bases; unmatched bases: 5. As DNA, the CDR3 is TGTGCCAGCTCGCACAGGGGAAATAGCAATCAGCCCCAGCATTTT. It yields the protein CASSHRGNSNQPQHF.

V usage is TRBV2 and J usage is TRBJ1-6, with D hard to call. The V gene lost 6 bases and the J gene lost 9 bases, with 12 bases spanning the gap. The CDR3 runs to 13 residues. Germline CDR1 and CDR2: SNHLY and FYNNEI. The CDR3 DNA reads TGTGCCAGCAGAGCGGATGCCCCTTCACCCCTCCACTTT. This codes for CASRADAPSPLHF.

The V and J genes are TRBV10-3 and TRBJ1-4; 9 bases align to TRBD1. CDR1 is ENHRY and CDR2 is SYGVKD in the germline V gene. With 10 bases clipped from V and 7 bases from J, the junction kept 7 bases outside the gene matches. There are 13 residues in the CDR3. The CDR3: CASRDREIEKLFF. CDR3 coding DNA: TGTGCCAGCCGGGACAGGGAAATTGAAAAACTGTTTTTT.

The CDR3 nucleotides are TGTGCCAGCAGCTCCAGGGGTAGCGGGGGTCTAAATGAGCAGTTCTTC. This translates into CASSSRGSGGLNEQFF. The chain recombines TRBV7-2 with TRBJ2-1; 9 positions agree with TRBD2. The CDR3 runs 16 residues. Trimming at V came to 4 bases and at J to 7 bases, leaving 11 bases not matched to a gene. Germline assignment: CDR1 SGHTA and CDR2 FQGNSA.

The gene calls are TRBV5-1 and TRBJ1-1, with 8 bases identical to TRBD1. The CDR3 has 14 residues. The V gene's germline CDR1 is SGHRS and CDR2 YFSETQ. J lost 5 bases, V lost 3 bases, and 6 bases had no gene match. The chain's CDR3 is CASSYGQGGTEAFF. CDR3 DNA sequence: TGCGCCAGCAGCTACGGACAGGGTGGGACTGAAGCTTTCTTT.

DNA of the CDR3: TGCGCCAGCAGCCAAGGGCTCACTAGTCAGTACCAAGAGACCCAGTACTTC. Translation gives CASSQGLTSQYQETQYF. V is TRBV4-3 and J is TRBJ2-5; tentatively, D is TRBD2 (5 bases). Germline values: CDR1 LGHNA, CDR2 YSLEER. The CDR3 spans 17 residues. With 1 base removed from V and 0 bases from J, the gap between germline ends came to 15 bases.